This entry features one TCR beta chain sequence. Its target is unknown. Time point denoted: sample taken at primary tumor resection. No cells were sorted before sequencing. The whole RNA sequenced was extracted from tumor, nontumor lung or frozen PBMC. Germline lookup yields CDR1 SGHNT and CDR2 YYREEE (reference sequence). This CDR3 has 14 residues. Between the trimmed V and J ends, which lost 0 bases and 1 base, there was a span of 6 bases. Every cDNA TCR molecule received its own unique molecular identifier. TCRdb re-called the 5' RACE reads through MiXCR, storing one row per CDR3 protein. The sample carries approximately 38,000 distinct CDR3 sequences, 4.5% to 6% recorded once. This entry belongs to a study of spatial heterogeneity in lung cancer. The study's findings and limits: Ubiquitous expanded tumor TCRs were seen in blood more at resection than at follow-up.

This receptor was identified in a male donor with early-stage non-small cell lung cancer. The source material was PBMCs, sampled at surgery. The chain carries TRBV5-4 and TRBJ2-3, with D tentatively TRBD1 or TRBD2 (5 bases each). CDR3 sequence reads: CASSLAGRTDTQYF. CDR3 DNA: TGTGCCAGCAGCTTGGCGGGGCGCACAGATACGCAGTATTTT.